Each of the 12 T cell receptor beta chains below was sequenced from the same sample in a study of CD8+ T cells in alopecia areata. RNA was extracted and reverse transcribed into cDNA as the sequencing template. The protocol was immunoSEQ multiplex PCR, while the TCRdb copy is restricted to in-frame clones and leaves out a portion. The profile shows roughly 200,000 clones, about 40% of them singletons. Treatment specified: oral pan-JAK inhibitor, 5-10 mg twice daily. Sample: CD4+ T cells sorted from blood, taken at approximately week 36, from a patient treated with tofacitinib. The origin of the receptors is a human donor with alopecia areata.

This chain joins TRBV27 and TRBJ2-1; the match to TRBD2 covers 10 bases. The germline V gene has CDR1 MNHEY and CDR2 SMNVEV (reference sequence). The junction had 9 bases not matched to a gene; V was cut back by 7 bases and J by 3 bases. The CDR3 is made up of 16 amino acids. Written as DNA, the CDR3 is TGTGCCAGCACCCCCACCCGACTAGCGGGCTACAATGAGCAGTTCTTC. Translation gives CASTPTRLAGYNEQFF.

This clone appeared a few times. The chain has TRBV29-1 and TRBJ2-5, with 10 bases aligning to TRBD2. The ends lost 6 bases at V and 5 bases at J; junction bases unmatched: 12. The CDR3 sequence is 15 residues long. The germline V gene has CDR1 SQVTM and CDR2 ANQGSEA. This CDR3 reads CSVELAGGRWETQYF. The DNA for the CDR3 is TGCAGCGTAGAGTTAGCGGGAGGCCGCTGGGAGACCCAGTACTTC. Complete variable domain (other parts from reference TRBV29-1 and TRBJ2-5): SAVISQKPSRDICQRGTSLTIQCQVDSQVTMMFWYRQQPGQSLTLIATANQGSEATYESGFVIDKFPISRPNLTFSTLTVSNMSPEDSSIYLCSVELAGGRWETQYFGPGTRLLVL.

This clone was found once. The CDR3 sequence is CASSELNEKLFF. CDR3 DNA sequence: TGTGCCAGCAGTGAGTTGAATGAAAAACTGTTTTTT. V usage is TRBV25-1 and J usage is TRBJ1-4; D remains ambiguous. The CDR3 consists of 12 residues. CDR1 and CDR2 from the germline V gene are MGHDK and SYGVNS. Trimming took off 3 bases at V and 5 bases at J, with 4 bases between the two ends.

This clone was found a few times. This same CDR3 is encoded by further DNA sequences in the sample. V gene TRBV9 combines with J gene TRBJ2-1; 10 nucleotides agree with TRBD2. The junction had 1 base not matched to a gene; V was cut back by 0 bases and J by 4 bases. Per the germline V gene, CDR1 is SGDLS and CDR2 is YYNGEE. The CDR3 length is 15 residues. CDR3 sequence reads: CASSVGTSGYNEQFF. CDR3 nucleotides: TGTGCCAGCAGCGTAGGGACTAGCGGTTACAATGAGCAGTTCTTC. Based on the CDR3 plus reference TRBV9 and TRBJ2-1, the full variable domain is DSGVTQTPKHLITATGQRVTLRCSPRSGDLSVYWYQQSLDQGLQFLIQYYNGEERAKGNILERFSAQQFPDLHSELNLSSLELGDSALYFCASSVGTSGYNEQFFGPGTRLTVL.

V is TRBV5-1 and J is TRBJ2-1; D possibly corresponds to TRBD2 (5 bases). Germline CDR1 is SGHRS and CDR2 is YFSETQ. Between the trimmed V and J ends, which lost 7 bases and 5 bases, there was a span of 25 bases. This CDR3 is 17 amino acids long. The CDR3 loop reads CASSGDGLSILNNEQFF. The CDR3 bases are TGCGCCAGCTCCGGCGATGGACTCTCGATTTTAAACAATGAGCAGTTCTTC.

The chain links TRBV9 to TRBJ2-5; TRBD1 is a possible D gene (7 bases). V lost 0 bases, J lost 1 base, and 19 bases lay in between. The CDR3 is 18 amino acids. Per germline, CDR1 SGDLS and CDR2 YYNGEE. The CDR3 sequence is CASSVGQGFGSVQETQYF. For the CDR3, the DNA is TGTGCCAGCAGCGTAGGACAGGGATTCGGGAGTGTCCAAGAGACCCAGTACTTC.

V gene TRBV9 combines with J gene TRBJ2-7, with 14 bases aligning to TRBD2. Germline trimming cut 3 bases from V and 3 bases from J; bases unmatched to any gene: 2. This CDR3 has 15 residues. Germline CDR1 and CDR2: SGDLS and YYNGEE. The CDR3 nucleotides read TGTGCCAGCAGCGAGGGACTAGCGGGAGACTACGAGCAGTACTTC. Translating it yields CASSEGLAGDYEQYF.

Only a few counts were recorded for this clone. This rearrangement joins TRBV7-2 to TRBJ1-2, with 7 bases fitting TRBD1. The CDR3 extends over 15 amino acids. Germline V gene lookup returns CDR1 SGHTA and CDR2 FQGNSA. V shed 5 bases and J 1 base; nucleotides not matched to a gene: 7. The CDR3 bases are TGTGCCAGCAGCCCAAACAGGGGCCATAACTATGGCTACACCTTC. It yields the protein CASSPNRGHNYGYTF.

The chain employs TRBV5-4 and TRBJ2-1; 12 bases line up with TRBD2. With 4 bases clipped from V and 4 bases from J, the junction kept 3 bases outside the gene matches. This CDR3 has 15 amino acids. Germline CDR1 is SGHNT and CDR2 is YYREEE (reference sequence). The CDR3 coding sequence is TGTGCCAGCAGCAGGACTAGCGGGGTGTACAATGAGCAGTTCTTC. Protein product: CASSRTSGVYNEQFF.

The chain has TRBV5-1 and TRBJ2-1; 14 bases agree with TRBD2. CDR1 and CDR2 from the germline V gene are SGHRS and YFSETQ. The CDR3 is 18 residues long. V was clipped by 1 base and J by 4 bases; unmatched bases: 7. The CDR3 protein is CASSLSGLAGAGYNEQFF. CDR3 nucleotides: TGCGCCAGCAGCTTGTCGGGACTAGCGGGAGCGGGGTACAATGAGCAGTTCTTC.

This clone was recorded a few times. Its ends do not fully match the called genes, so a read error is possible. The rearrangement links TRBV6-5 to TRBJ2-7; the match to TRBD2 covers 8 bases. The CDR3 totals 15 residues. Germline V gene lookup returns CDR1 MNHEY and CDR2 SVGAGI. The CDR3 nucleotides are TGTGCCAGCAGTTACTCGGTCGAGCGGGAGTACGCGCAGTACTTC. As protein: CASSYSVEREYAQYF.

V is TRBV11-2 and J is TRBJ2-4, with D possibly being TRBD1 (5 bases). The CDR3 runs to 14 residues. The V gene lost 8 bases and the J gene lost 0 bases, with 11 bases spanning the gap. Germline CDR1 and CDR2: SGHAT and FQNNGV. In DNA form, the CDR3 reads TGTGCCAGCGCCCGGACAAGAGCCAAAAACATTCAGTACTTC. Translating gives CASARTRAKNIQYF. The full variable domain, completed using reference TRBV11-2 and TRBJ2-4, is EAGVAQSPRYKIIEKRQSVAFWCNPISGHATLYWYQQILGQGPKLLIQFQNNGVVDDSQLPKDRFSAERLKGVDSTLKIQPAKLEDSAVYLCASARTRAKNIQYFGAGTRLSVL.